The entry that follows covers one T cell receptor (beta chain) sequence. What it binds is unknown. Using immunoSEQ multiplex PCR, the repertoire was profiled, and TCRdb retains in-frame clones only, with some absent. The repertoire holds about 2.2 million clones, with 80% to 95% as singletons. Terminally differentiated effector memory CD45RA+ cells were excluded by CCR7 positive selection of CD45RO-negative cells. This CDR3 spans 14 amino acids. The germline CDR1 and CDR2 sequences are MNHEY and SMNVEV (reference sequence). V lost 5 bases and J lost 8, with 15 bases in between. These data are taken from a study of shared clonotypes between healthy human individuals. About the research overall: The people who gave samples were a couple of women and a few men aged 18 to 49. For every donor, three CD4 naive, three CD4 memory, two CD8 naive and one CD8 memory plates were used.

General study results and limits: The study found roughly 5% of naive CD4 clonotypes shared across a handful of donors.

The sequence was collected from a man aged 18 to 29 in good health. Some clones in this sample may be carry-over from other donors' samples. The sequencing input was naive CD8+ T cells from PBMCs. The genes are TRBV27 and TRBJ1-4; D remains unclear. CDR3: CASSLVTRGEKLFF. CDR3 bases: TGTGCCAGCAGTCTTGTAACCCGAGGAGAAAAACTGTTTTTT.